This TCR beta chain was identified during a study of response to subunit inactivated influenza vaccine. The study, taken as a whole, reports: Authors suggested that a seasonal influenza vaccination recruits few new T cells each time.

Losses at the gene ends were 0 bases for V and 2 bases for J; bases not matched to a gene: 4. The CDR3 loop spans 16 amino acids. Per the germline V gene, CDR1 is MNHEY and CDR2 is SVGAGI. TCRdb re-derived calls from the RT-PCR reads in MiXCR, one entry per CDR3 protein. The table lists hundreds of thousands of distinct CDR3 sequences, approximately 7.7% of them singletons, with roughly 13% in the top ten. This clonotype was detected only a few times. Its specificity is unknown. This chain uses TRBV6-5 with TRBJ1-3; 7 bases are a match to TRBD1. The specimen comprised PBMCs from blood, sampled less than 30 months after vaccination. This sequence was found in a man aged 45 to 75 who received an inactivated influenza vaccine. CDR3: CASSYSLTGTGNTIYF. The CDR3 nucleotides read TGTGCCAGCAGTTACTCTTTGACAGGGACTGGAAACACCATATATTTT.